This TCR beta chain comes out of a study of cytomegalovirus exposure and HLA in healthy donors (dated by TCRdb to the late 2010s). Broadly, across the study: An earlier analysis of about 560 of the donors reported roughly 300 Gb of sequence data and 100 million to 120 million unique TCR beta sequences obtained from around 180 million T cells. Roughly 300 gigabases of sequencing data and approximately 85 million unique TCR sequences were included in an early release covering about 700 HLA-typed donors. Among the roughly 400 genotyped donors, roughly 80% belonged to the genetic ancestry cluster associated with self-reported Caucasian donors. The study aimed to test whether signatures of past pathogen exposure could be identified by cataloging public T cell receptors. The T cell repertoires of around 670 subjects were profiled by immunosequencing and related to cytomegalovirus serostatus. In addition to the first cohort of around 670 subjects, a separate validation cohort of some 120 different subjects was used. The study combined high-throughput TCR immunosequencing, statistical association of individual TCRs with disease status, and machine learning to predict cytomegalovirus infection status. To study patterns of TCR occurrence, a later analysis re-analyzed previously published TCR beta repertoires from several hundred donors and added high-resolution HLA genotyping. Rather than drawing on any new phenotypic data, the later analysis identified candidate immune exposures from TCR beta sequences and the way those sequences occurred across donors. An earlier analysis of nearly 600 of the donors applied high-throughput TCR beta sequencing to assess whether each TCR beta V gene segment acted as functional or pseudogenic. Alongside the repertoire data, information on donor age, sex, ethnicity and CMV serostatus was compiled. A later genetic analysis used genome-wide SNP genotypes for about 65% of the roughly 670 donors, treating that subset as a discovery cohort. All discovery cohort repertoires had been generated on a single sequencing platform. HLA typing covered class I and class II loci at four-digit resolution. The number of donors typed differed by locus, with roughly 620-630 for A, B, C, DRB1 and DQB1, roughly 550 for DQA1, about 610 for DPA1, and 400 to 490 for DPB1. Roughly five DR-DQ haplotypes were treated as single units for association and clustering because of strong linkage in the cohort. Among some 410 genotyped donors of the cohort, an average of roughly 240,000 unique TCR beta nucleotide sequences were sequenced per donor, roughly 20% of them non-productive. What the research found in general, with its limitations: According to a later analysis, parvovirus B19, influenza, CMV and Epstein-Barr virus appeared linked to several top co-occurrence clusters. For the cohort, immune exposure information was limited to CMV serostatus. When HLA alleles, especially DR and DQ, strongly co-occurred, attributing TCR associations to individual alleles was difficult. According to a later analysis, TCR association rates differed among HLA loci, with DRB1 alleles showing the most associated TCRs and HLA-C alleles showing the fewest. In vitro tests confirmed that a few of the cytomegalovirus-associated TCR beta chains recognize cytomegalovirus antigens. Because counts were too low, roughly 16 rarely observed V segments, including chromosome 9 orphons, were left out of the earlier analysis of about 500 of the donors. The cohort was sequenced for TCR beta chains only, and without alpha or paired-chain data the features that could be detected were limited. HLA typing was unavailable for some donors at each locus, so association tests used only the typed subset. Linkage disequilibrium might explain the correlated functional status among segregating V segments, but an unknown experimental factor could not be ruled out. The sequencing pipeline was judged likely to have produced a cluster of highly shared sequence variants as a technical artifact. According to the authors, the approach could potentially be generalized to other disease states and immunological phenotypes. Most CMV-associated TCR beta chains appeared to be HLA-restricted in a later analysis, and the HLA associations seemed to be driven largely by CMV exposure. In a later analysis, HLA-associated TCR beta chains showed more clonal expansion and lower generation probabilities than non-associated chains that were equally common. A total of about 150 TCR beta chains were listed by the study as associated with cytomegalovirus. A later genetic analysis reported fewer N-insertions in productive TCRs among donors in an Asian-associated ancestry cluster than the approximately 670-donor mean. V-gene and J-gene trimming of TCR beta chains was associated with a missense DCLRE1C variant in a later genetic analysis, and the association was replicated in an independent cohort. A further reported finding was that TCR beta sequences accurately predicted the HLA-A and HLA-B alleles for most subjects in the first cohort. Specific HLA alleles were associated with 15,000 to 20,000 TCR beta sequences at a false discovery rate of 0.05 in a later analysis. Broadly in line with IMGT annotations, most TCR beta V segments showed up in productive rearrangements about 87% or about 30% of the time in an earlier analysis of around 550 of the donors. The presence/absence analyses assumed that sequencing depth was roughly uniform across donors, and that assumption may not be true. Cytomegalovirus status was reported to be diagnosed by the classifier with high specificity and sensitivity in both the original and validation cohorts. Most TCR sequences were observed very rarely across donors, whereas some public TCRs were present in many individuals.

Library method: the immunoSEQ multiplex PCR assay. A mixture of 60 forward primers for TCR Vbeta segments and 13 reverse primers for TCR Jbeta segments was used in the multiplex PCR. The CDR3 region of rearranged TCR beta genes was amplified from genomic DNA by a multiplex PCR assay. The Illumina HiSeq System was used to sequence the amplified TCR beta libraries as 87-base-pair reads. As for the original processing: A later analysis tallied roughly 80 million unique TCR beta chains across the 700 or so repertoires, and about 10 million of those chains were shared by two or more donors. Raw reads were error-corrected and collapsed into unique sequences with a nearest-neighbor algorithm that merged closely related sequences to remove PCR and sequencing errors. Alignment of CDR3 sequences to IMGT reference sequences was used to assign V, D and J gene segments. For a sequence to be retained, a match of at least six nucleotides was required to both a V gene segment and a J gene segment. A rearrangement counted as productive if the CDR3 had no stop codons and remained in frame with V and J, and every other rearrangement counted as non-productive. Following IMGT convention, CDR3 was defined as the stretch from the second conserved V-encoded cysteine to the conserved J-encoded phenylalanine. The earlier analysis of about 640 of the donors excluded any sequence lacking an unambiguous match to a single V gene segment. An earlier analysis of 550 to 650 of the donors classified V segments as functional when productive rearrangements were above 56.7% and as segregating when the standard deviation between donors was above 5%. A statistical classification framework was developed to diagnose cytomegalovirus status using the catalog of TCR beta chain sequences. A later analysis assigned V and J genes by comparing TCR nucleotide sequences with IMGT/GENE-DB human TR gene sequences. Using the TCRdist pipeline, a later analysis assigned CDR3 sequences along with most-parsimonious VDJ recombination scenarios. In a later analysis, every TCR beta chain was defined by the combination of its CDR3 amino acid sequence and its V-gene family, and reads without a unique V-gene family were dropped. A later analysis removed several hundred highly shared, low-generation-probability nucleotide sequences to deal with suspected cross-contamination and a sequencing artifact. For each public chain, a later analysis derived a clonal expansion index from normalized ranks of inferred template counts within each repertoire. Generation probabilities in a later analysis came from a VDJ recombination model fitted to out-of-frame rearrangements, and those results were checked against IGoR. A later analysis scored TCR-TCR, TCR-HLA and TCR-CMV co-occurrence with hypergeometric tests, applying a repertoire-size bias correction to TCR pairs. A later analysis estimated false discovery rates by permuting HLA or CMV assignments 20 times. In a later analysis, co-occurring TCRs were grouped using DBSCAN, and TCRdist sequence similarity was added for clustering within HLA-allele-positive subsets. For co-occurrence clustering, repertoires with fewer than 30,000 or more than 120,000 public chains were excluded, along with 5 or 6 repertoires with anomalous nucleotide sharing. TCRdb retrieved this table from immuneACCESS and kept in-frame rearrangements only. Not all clones are present; in checked studies, unresolved V genes account for under half, and no reason is known for the remainder. The V and J calls and clone size are taken from that table; D and trimming were inferred from the DNA. Recorded for this sample are 150,000 to 160,000 clones; approximately 84% of them occurred a single time. The ten largest account for about 2.4% of the sample.

The cohort consisted of 600 to 750 healthy bone marrow donors. At the time of sampling, every cohort member was nominally healthy, though immune exposures that went unrecorded were likely present. The donor was CMV seronegative and was included in the group of 352 seronegative cohort members. A peripheral blood sample was provided by each donor, and peripheral blood mononuclear cells were used for TCR beta sequencing. The Qiagen DNeasy Blood Extraction Kit was used to extract genomic DNA from the blood cell samples. Points on this clone: No cognate antigen has been identified for it. No qualities accompany the bases; no much larger clone lies one base away.

The sequencing sample was made of PBMCs. This sequence originates from a woman younger than 30 in good health and CMV-seronegative.

Read as DNA, the sequence is TGTGCCAGCAGCGGAGACAGGGGGCTCGGGGAGACCCAGTACTTC. Its product reads: CASSGDRGLGETQYF. The chain was built from TRBV5-4 and TRBJ2-5; 10 central nucleotides agree with TRBD1. Looking up the germline V gene (reference sequence) yields CDR1 SGHNT and CDR2 YYREEE. There are 15 amino acids in the CDR3, from cysteine to phenylalanine inclusive. The sequence is cut down to CDR3 DNA, 45 bases in frame from base 1. Germline trimming amounts to 4 bases on V and 5 bases on J, with 8 as the count of junction bases outside the gene matches.